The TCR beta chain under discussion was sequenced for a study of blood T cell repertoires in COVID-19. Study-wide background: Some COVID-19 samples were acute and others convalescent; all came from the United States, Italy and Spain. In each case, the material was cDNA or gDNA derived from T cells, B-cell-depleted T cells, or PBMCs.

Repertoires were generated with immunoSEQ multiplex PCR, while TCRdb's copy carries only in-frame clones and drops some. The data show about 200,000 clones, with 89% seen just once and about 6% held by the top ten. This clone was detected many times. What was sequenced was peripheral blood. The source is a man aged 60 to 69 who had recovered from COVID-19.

In DNA form, the CDR3 reads TGTGCCAGCAGCTCCGGGGGAGTTGGCGGGAGAGGTGAGCAGTTCTTC. It translates to CASSSGGVGGRGEQFF. The chain recombines TRBV11-2 with TRBJ2-1, with 7 bases matching TRBD2. Germline V gene data show CDR1 as SGHAT and CDR2 as FQNNGV. The V and J ends lost 4 bases and 9 bases, in that order; junction bases with no gene match: 15. This CDR3 has 16 amino acids.